The clone carrying this TCR beta chain was recorded at least ten times. TCRbeta library construction was performed incorporating unique molecular identifiers. TCRdb reprocessed the PCR reads via MiXCR and lists one record per CDR3 protein. The table includes around 600,000 distinct CDR3 sequences, roughly 15% detected once. The data originate from a study of T-cell reconstitution after alpha-beta-depleted transplantation in children. The CDR3 totals 14 residues. CDR1 and CDR2 (germline): SQVTM, ANQGSEA. Unmatched junction bases numbered 9, after V lost 6 bases and J lost 6 bases. The source is a human donor who donated a stem cell graft to a child with acute myeloid leukemia. The chain carries TRBV29-1 and TRBJ1-1; 11 bases are shared with TRBD1. The sequencing here drew on PBMCs from the stem cell graft donor, taken from the stem cell graft. CDR3: CSVGGQGASAEAFF. The CDR3 bases are TGCAGCGTCGGAGGACAGGGGGCATCCGCTGAAGCTTTCTTT.